The clone carrying this T cell receptor beta chain appeared a few times. Its specificity is unknown. Isolated RNA was reverse transcribed in full, so expressed TCRB transcripts were sequenced. Data came from immunoSEQ multiplex PCR; TCRdb stores just in-frame clones and leaves some out. The table has 250,000 to 350,000 clones, 8% to 13% seen once; the top ten hold around 0.015%. The germline V gene has CDR1 SGHAT and CDR2 FQNNGV. The V gene lost 0 bases and the J gene lost 5 bases, with 8 bases spanning the gap. This CDR3 has 13 amino acids. The data were obtained in a study of beta chain features in type 1 diabetes. Findings and limits, study-wide: For Type 1 diabetes patients, all four CD4+ subsets carried TCRB CDR3s that were moderately but significantly shorter. Healthy donors had naive, central memory and Treg TCRB repertoires that appeared less similar than those seen among patients.

All of the sorted populations showed purity greater than 95%. The TCR originated in a woman aged 25 to 45 in good health. The sequencing sample was made of naive CD4+ T cells from blood. The V call is TRBV11-2, the J call TRBJ2-7; D is perhaps TRBD2 (5 bases). DNA for the CDR3: TGTGCCAGCAGCTTAGATGTCGGGGACGAGCAGTACTTC. As protein: CASSLDVGDEQYF.